This T cell receptor (beta chain) was profiled in a study of cytomegalovirus exposure and HLA in healthy donors. Turning to the study itself: Early released data comprised about 90 million unique TCRs from HLA-typed donors. The Caucasian-associated ancestry cluster held 65% to 90% of some 420 genotyped donors. General study results and limits: Previously analyzed data showed that most TCR beta V segments were productive at a frequency of about 87% or about 30%. The study labeled 150 to 200 TCR beta chains cytomegalovirus-associated.

PCR amplification relied on 60 Vbeta primers (plus 13 Jbeta primers). Here immunoSEQ multiplex PCR was the method, and the copy in TCRdb shows in-frame clones only, minus some. The data show about 190,000 clones, 77% seen once. V lost 4 bases and J lost 6; bases outside the gene matches: 6. The length of the CDR3 is 12 residues. Germline V gene lookup returns CDR1 GTSNPN and CDR2 SVGIG (reference sequence). About this clone: Antigen: not known.

This sequence originates from a woman aged 25 to 39 in good health and CMV-seropositive. The rearrangement links TRBV30 to TRBJ2-7; 7 nucleotides line up with TRBD2. The specimen was PBMCs. This chain's CDR3 is CAWTGGSLEQYF. The CDR3, as DNA: TGTGCCTGGACCGGGGGGAGCCTCGAGCAGTACTTC.